Listed here are 25 T cell receptor beta chains from one sample, sequenced in a study of blood T cell repertoires in COVID-19. Generated by immunoSEQ multiplex PCR, the TCRdb table keeps only in-frame clones and is missing some. Among tens of thousands of clones, roughly 80% were seen once, and the ten largest hold 15% to 20%. Sequencing was done on a sample of peripheral blood. These receptor sequences come from a woman older than 75 with acute or convalescent COVID-19.

The rearrangement uses TRBV6-6 and TRBJ1-5, with 7 bases aligning to TRBD1. The CDR3 is 16 residues long. V lost 6 bases and J lost 2; bases outside the gene matches: 10. The germline V gene encodes CDR1 MNHNY and CDR2 SVGAGI (reference sequence). Here the CDR3 DNA reads TGTGCCAGCAGAACTATGGGACAGCGCCGCAATCAGCCCCAGCATTTT. It yields the protein CASRTMGQRRNQPQHF.

The genes are TRBV5-4 and TRBJ2-1; D possibly corresponds to TRBD1 (5 bases). V gave up 5 bases and J gave up 3 bases, with 9 bases separating them. The CDR3 extends over 13 amino acids. CDR1 is SGHNT and CDR2 is YYREEE in the germline V gene (reference sequence). This chain's CDR3 is CASRLDSYNEQFF. The DNA of the CDR3 is TGTGCCAGCAGACTCGACAGCTACAATGAGCAGTTCTTC.

The V and J genes are TRBV5-1 and TRBJ2-2; 10 nucleotides align to TRBD1. The CDR3 runs 15 residues. Germline trimming cut 5 bases from V and 5 bases from J; bases unmatched to any gene: 6. The germline CDR1 and CDR2 sequences are SGHRS and YFSETQ. CDR3 coding DNA: TGCGCCAGCAGGACCGGGACAGGGGTAACCGGGGAGCTGTTTTTT. This sequence encodes CASRTGTGVTGELFF.

The rearrangement joins TRBV7-3 to TRBJ2-5; D may be TRBD2 (7 bases). The germline V gene encodes CDR1 SGHTA and CDR2 FQGTGA. The germline V and J ends were trimmed by 1 base and 2 bases, with 14 bases remaining between them. The CDR3 is 16 residues long. DNA for the CDR3: TGTGCCAGCAGCTTAAGCGGGGGCAGCACACAAGAGACCCAGTACTTC. Its protein is CASSLSGGSTQETQYF.

The chain uses TRBV10-3 and TRBJ1-1, with a weak D call TRBD1 (5 bases). V lost 2 bases and J 5 bases, leaving 12 bases between the germline ends. Germline-derived CDR1 and CDR2 are ENHRY and SYGVKD. The CDR3 runs 14 residues. CDR3 sequence (DNA): TGTGCCATCAGTGAGACAGGTGGGTTAACTGAAGCTTTCTTT. This sequence encodes CAISETGGLTEAFF.

The chain links TRBV5-1 to TRBJ2-3, with D possibly matching TRBD2 (5 bases). This CDR3 has 16 amino acids. Trimming took off 2 bases at V and 6 bases at J, with 19 bases between the two ends. CDR1 is SGHRS and CDR2 is YFSETQ in the germline V gene. The chain's CDR3 is CASSLEGRRSFDTQYF. In DNA, the CDR3 is TGCGCCAGCAGCTTAGAGGGTCGGCGGTCCTTTGATACGCAGTATTTT.

This clone turned up a few times. The gene calls are TRBV15 and TRBJ1-2, with 10 nucleotides matching TRBD1. Germline assignment: CDR1 LNHNV and CDR2 YYDKDF (reference sequence). Losses at the gene ends were 5 bases for V and 2 bases for J; bases not matched to a gene: 2. The CDR3 spans 14 residues. CDR3 protein: CATSPGQGNYGYTF. The CDR3 bases are TGTGCCACCAGCCCGGGACAGGGGAACTATGGCTACACCTTC.

This clone has just a few counts. The chain couples TRBV7-6 to TRBJ2-7; possibly TRBD2 for D (6 bases). CDR3 length equals 14 residues. Germline CDR1 is SGHVS and CDR2 is FNYEAQ. Trimming removed 1 base at V and 5 bases at J, with 12 bases between. This chain's CDR3 is CASSLVGGFNEQYF. The CDR3 DNA sequence: TGTGCCAGCAGCTTAGTTGGAGGGTTTAACGAGCAGTACTTC.

The gene calls are TRBV18 and TRBJ2-1; D not resolved. This CDR3 region has 13 residues. CDR1 KGHSH and CDR2 LQKENI come from the germline V gene. V was pared by 4 bases and J by 7 bases, with 11 bases between. CDR3: CASSQTSGNEQFF. The CDR3 DNA reads as TGTGCCAGCTCACAGACAAGTGGGAATGAGCAGTTCTTC.

This clone was observed a few times. The V and J genes are TRBV19 and TRBJ2-7; 8 nucleotides match TRBD2. V dropped 4 bases and J dropped 2; count of bases not matched to a gene: 4. Per the germline V gene, CDR1 is LNHDA and CDR2 is SQIVND (reference sequence). The CDR3 runs to 14 residues. CDR3 amino acids: CASSSREGAYEQYF. The CDR3 DNA sequence: TGTGCCAGTAGTAGTCGGGAGGGAGCCTACGAGCAGTACTTC.

The J gene is TRBJ2-3, the V gene TRBV5-1; TRBD2 matches 8 bases. This CDR3 is 14 amino acids long. Germline V CDR1 and CDR2: SGHRS, YFSETQ. V shed 6 bases, J shed 1 base, and the junction held 4 bases outside the gene matches. The CDR3 coding sequence is TGCGCCAGCAACAGCGGGAGCCGCACAGATACGCAGTATTTT. It is translated as CASNSGSRTDTQYF.

The gene calls are TRBV5-1 and TRBJ1-2; 7 bases are shared with TRBD1. The junction had 8 bases not matched to a gene; V was cut back by 4 bases and J by 5 bases. Germline V gene data show CDR1 as SGHRS and CDR2 as YFSETQ. This CDR3 comprises 14 residues. Here the CDR3 reads CASSGTGQSYGYTF. The DNA for the CDR3 is TGCGCCAGCAGCGGCACGGGACAGAGTTATGGCTACACCTTC.

The chain joins TRBV6-5 to TRBJ2-5; 7 bases are a match to TRBD2. J lost 1 base, V lost 2 bases, and 1 base had no gene match. Germline CDR1 and CDR2: MNHEY and SVGAGI. The CDR3 length is 14 residues. The CDR3 region is CASSYSGTQETQYF. The CDR3 bases are TGTGCCAGCAGTTACAGCGGGACCCAAGAGACCCAGTACTTC.

The V call is TRBV11-2, the J call TRBJ1-3; D is possibly TRBD1 (5 bases). Trimming cost V 1 base and J 0 bases, with 16 bases left between them. The CDR3 totals 18 residues. Looked up from germline, CDR1 is SGHAT and CDR2 is FQNNGV. CDR3 residues: CASSLAPGFTSSGNTIYF. As DNA, the CDR3 is TGTGCCAGCAGCTTAGCCCCAGGGTTCACATCCTCTGGAAACACCATATATTTT.

This chain joins TRBV10-2 and TRBJ2-7, with 11 nucleotides matching TRBD1. The CDR3 consists of 15 residues. With 6 bases clipped from V and 2 bases from J, the junction kept 6 bases outside the gene matches. The V gene's germline CDR1 is WSHSY and CDR2 SAAADI. For the CDR3, the DNA is TGCGCCAGCAGGGGGCCGGGACAGGGGGCCTACGAGCAGTACTTC. Protein product: CASRGPGQGAYEQYF.

V and J are TRBV5-1 and TRBJ2-2; a possible D gene is TRBD2 (5 bases). With 3 bases removed from V and 7 bases from J, the gap between germline ends came to 16 bases. The CDR3 loop spans 15 amino acids. Germline loops: CDR1 SGHRS, CDR2 YFSETQ. The CDR3 protein is CASSYEASLGGELFF. CDR3 coding DNA: TGCGCCAGCAGCTATGAGGCTAGCCTCGGCGGGGAGCTGTTTTTT.

The gene calls are TRBV18 and TRBJ2-1, with D hard to call. This CDR3 is 15 amino acids long. V was shortened by 3 bases and J by 0 bases, with 9 bases between the two germline ends. Looked up from germline, CDR1 is KGHSH and CDR2 is LQKENI. In nucleotides, the CDR3 is TGTGCCAGCTCACCGCGGCAGACCTCCTACAATGAGCAGTTCTTC. Translation gives CASSPRQTSYNEQFF.

The gene calls are TRBV10-2 and TRBJ2-7, with a tentative D call TRBD1 (6 bases). The V gene's germline CDR1 is WSHSY and CDR2 SAAADI. V lost 1 base and J 4 bases, leaving 8 bases between the germline ends. This CDR3 is 13 amino acids long. CDR3 sequence: CASSEWGQYEQYF. The CDR3 coding sequence is TGCGCCAGCAGTGAGTGGGGGCAATACGAGCAGTACTTC.

The V call is TRBV18, the J call TRBJ2-5, with TRBD1 matching 8 bases. The trim removed 1 base at V and 3 bases at J, leaving 10 bases unmatched. The CDR3 loop spans 17 amino acids. Germline V gene lookup returns CDR1 KGHSH and CDR2 LQKENI. CDR3 DNA sequence: TGTGCCAGCTCACCACTGGGTCGGAACAGGGGGAAAGAGACCCAGTACTTC. This translates into CASSPLGRNRGKETQYF.

The V call is TRBV7-2, the J call TRBJ1-2; tentative D call: TRBD1 (6 bases). Germline values: CDR1 SGHTA, CDR2 FQGNSA. V was clipped by 7 bases and J by 4 bases, with 13 bases between them. This CDR3 comprises 13 residues. CDR3 residues: CASTLGGPYGYTF. The CDR3 DNA reads as TGTGCCAGCACCTTGGGGGGGCCCTATGGCTACACCTTC.

J is TRBJ1-5 and V is TRBV5-5; D call uncertain. The CDR3 contains 13 residues. CDR1 and CDR2 (germline): SGHKS, YYEKEE (reference sequence). Trimming cost V 0 bases and J 5 bases, with 6 bases left between them. The CDR3 reads CASSLERDQPQHF. Here the CDR3 DNA reads TGTGCCAGCAGCTTGGAACGAGATCAGCCCCAGCATTTT.

The gene calls are TRBV7-2 and TRBJ1-5; 11 nucleotides line up with TRBD1. This CDR3 has 18 amino acids. Germline loops: CDR1 SGHTA, CDR2 FQGNSA. The V segment lost 5 bases and the J segment 0 bases; nucleotides outside the gene matches: 9. CDR3 sequence reads: CASSTGTGGGYSNQPQHF. The CDR3 DNA reads as TGTGCCAGCAGCACCGGGACAGGGGGTGGATATAGCAATCAGCCCCAGCATTTT.

The table lists this clone with a count of one. The CDR3 loop reads CASSLFSQGQRIRPQHF. CDR3 DNA: TGTGCCAGCAGTTTATTCTCCCAGGGACAGAGGATTAGGCCCCAGCATTTT. The chain links TRBV27 to TRBJ1-5; 7 nucleotides agree with TRBD1. CDR3 length: 17 residues. Unmatched junction bases numbered 15, after V lost 1 base and J lost 9 bases. Germline V gene data show CDR1 as MNHEY and CDR2 as SMNVEV (reference sequence).

The sample holds one count of this clone. One junction end disagrees with the germline gene, perhaps due to a read error. CDR3 sequence reads: CASSDWTVTYGQYF. CDR3 DNA: TGTGCCAGCAGTGATTGGACAGTAACCTACGGGCAGTACTTC. This chain connects TRBV6-1 to TRBJ2-7, with TRBD1 as a possible D gene (6 bases). CDR3 size: 14 residues. The germline V gene encodes CDR1 MNHNS and CDR2 SASEGT.

This clone was seen a few times. The rearrangement joins TRBV24-1 to TRBJ1-2; possibly TRBD1 for D (6 bases). Trimming left V 3 bases short and J 4 bases short, with 11 bases between. Germline values: CDR1 KGHDR, CDR2 SFDVKD. The CDR3 is 14 amino acids. This CDR3 is CATSDGTGSYGYTF. The CDR3, as DNA: TGTGCCACCAGTGATGGTACAGGGTCCTATGGCTACACCTTC.